This entry lists 22 T cell receptor beta chains sequenced from one sample in a study of vaccination and CD4 T cells after COVID-19. The antigens for these receptors are not known. This sample's treatment: roughly 10-day PBMC culture with coronavirus spike peptide pools or control peptides (ViraFEST assay). Oncomine TCR Beta short-read sequencing was applied to DNA from cultured CD4+ T cells. TCRdb re-called the PCR reads with MiXCR, one entry per CDR3 protein. The sample carries fewer than 20,000 distinct CDR3 sequences, approximately 42% recorded once. The source was CD4+ T cells from blood, cultured in vitro, collected before SARS-CoV-2 vaccination. These receptors came from a human donor who received a COVID-19 vaccine.

This chain joins TRBV5-1 and TRBJ2-7, with 10 bases identical to TRBD2. V lost 3 bases and J lost 2; bases outside the gene matches: 5. CDR3 length: 15 residues. CDR1 SGHRS and CDR2 YFSETQ come from the germline V gene. DNA for the CDR3: TGCGCCAGCAGCTCGACCCTAGCGGGGGCCTACGAGCAGTACTTC. Encoded protein: CASSSTLAGAYEQYF. Combining the CDR3 with reference TRBV5-1 and TRBJ2-7 gives the whole variable domain KAGVTQTPRYLIKTRGQQVTLSCSPISGHRSVSWYQQTPGQGLQFLFEYFSETQRNKGNFPGRFSGRQFSNSRSEMNVSTLELGDSALYLCASSSTLAGAYEQYFGPGTRLTVT.

The rearrangement joins TRBV6-1 to TRBJ1-6; 7 bases are shared with TRBD1. V dropped 11 bases and J dropped 14; count of bases not matched to a gene: 12. The CDR3 has 12 residues. CDR1 MNHNS and CDR2 SASEGT come from the germline V gene. CDR3 DNA sequence: TGTGCCGGCACTGGGCCTCAGGGGGCCCTCCACTTT. This encodes CAGTGPQGALHF.

This clonotype has a handful of counts. V gene TRBV2 combines with J gene TRBJ2-5; tentatively, D is TRBD1 or TRBD2 (5 bases each). CDR1 and CDR2 (germline): SNHLY, FYNNEI. Between the trimmed V and J ends, which lost 2 bases and 5 bases, there was a span of 15 bases. The CDR3 spans 15 residues. CDR3 amino acids: CASSEFRDLQETQYF. CDR3 DNA sequence: TGTGCCAGCAGTGAATTCCGGGACCTTCAGGAGACCCAGTACTTC. Complete variable domain (other parts from reference TRBV2 and TRBJ2-5): EPEVTQTPSHQVTQMGQEVILRCVPISNHLYFYWYRQILGQKVEFLVSFYNNEISEKSEIFDDQFSVERPDGSNFTLKIRSTKLEDSAMYFCASSEFRDLQETQYFGPGTRLLVL.

The rearrangement links TRBV7-9 to TRBJ2-7; 8 bases are shared with TRBD2. V was pared by 8 bases and J by 4 bases, with 13 bases of the junction left unmatched. This CDR3 spans 15 amino acids. Per germline, CDR1 SEHNR and CDR2 FQNEAQ (reference sequence). In DNA form, the CDR3 reads TGTGCCAGCGTACTTCCGCGGGGGGCCCCATACGAGCAGTACTTC. Translation gives CASVLPRGAPYEQYF.

The J gene is TRBJ2-3, the V gene TRBV20-1, with 12 bases fitting TRBD2. Germline V gene data show CDR1 as DFQATT and CDR2 as SNEGSKA (reference sequence). The trim removed 5 bases at V and 0 bases at J, leaving 6 bases unmatched. The CDR3 covers 16 residues. The CDR3 here is CSAGTSGGTSTDTQYF. Written as DNA, the CDR3 is TGCAGTGCTGGAACTAGCGGGGGGACTAGCACAGATACGCAGTATTTT.

The chain joins TRBV20-1 to TRBJ2-5; no clear D. V dropped 6 bases and J dropped 5 bases, with 10 bases sitting between them. The CDR3 loop spans 11 amino acids. CDR1 DFQATT and CDR2 SNEGSKA come from the germline V gene (reference sequence). The CDR3: CSAKIRETQYF. The CDR3 coding sequence is TGCAGTGCCAAGATACGCGAGACCCAGTACTTC.

V usage is TRBV7-9 and J usage is TRBJ2-3; 8 bases line up with TRBD2. This CDR3 region has 16 residues. V was pared by 4 bases and J by 0 bases, with 6 bases of the junction left unmatched. CDR1 SEHNR and CDR2 FQNEAQ come from the germline V gene (reference sequence). The CDR3 DNA is TGTGCCAGCAGCTCTCTTCGGGGGGGAAGCACAGATACGCAGTATTTT. This translates into CASSSLRGGSTDTQYF.

This clonotype was seen a few times. The J gene is TRBJ1-2, the V gene TRBV29-1, with a possible D match to TRBD1 (5 bases). Trimming pared 2 bases from V and 4 bases from J, leaving 11 bases between. The CDR3 length is 13 residues. Germline CDR1 SQVTM, CDR2 ANQGSEA. This CDR3 is CSVERRGVYGYTF. CDR3 DNA: TGCAGCGTTGAAAGAAGGGGAGTCTATGGCTACACCTTC. Full variable domain (outside the CDR3, taken from reference TRBV29-1 and TRBJ1-2): SAVISQKPSRDICQRGTSLTIQCQVDSQVTMMFWYRQQPGQSLTLIATANQGSEATYESGFVIDKFPISRPNLTFSTLTVSNMSPEDSSIYLCSVERRGVYGYTFGSGTRLTVV.

This clonotype appeared a single time. The gene calls are TRBV10-3 and TRBJ2-1; TRBD2 aligns across 11 bases. This CDR3 comprises 16 residues. With 0 bases clipped from V and 5 bases from J, the junction kept 3 bases outside the gene matches. The V gene's germline CDR1 is ENHRY and CDR2 SYGVKD. The CDR3 spells CAISESPSGGNNEQFF. For the CDR3, the DNA is TGTGCCATCAGTGAGTCCCCTAGCGGGGGGAACAATGAGCAGTTCTTC.

This chain uses TRBV27 with TRBJ2-3; D tentatively fits TRBD1 or TRBD2 (5 bases each). This CDR3 contains 13 residues. CDR1 is MNHEY, CDR2 SMNVEV, per germline (reference sequence). Trimming removed 6 bases at V and 4 bases at J, with 11 bases between. This CDR3 is CASRVGAADTQYF. CDR3 nucleotides: TGTGCCAGCAGAGTCGGGGCAGCAGATACGCAGTATTTT.

This clonotype has a handful of counts. The chain combines TRBV20-1 with TRBJ2-3, with TRBD2 matching 7 bases. The germline CDR1 and CDR2 sequences are DFQATT and SNEGSKA (reference sequence). The CDR3 totals 13 residues. The ends lost 6 bases at V and 6 bases at J; junction bases unmatched: 9. Here the CDR3 reads CSAAGGSRDTQYF. Here the CDR3 DNA reads TGCAGTGCCGCCGGGGGGTCGCGGGATACGCAGTATTTT.

V and J are TRBV14 and TRBJ2-3, with D possibly TRBD2 on 7 matching bases. From germline, CDR1 is SGHDN and CDR2 FVKESK. CDR3 size: 14 residues. The V and J ends lost 4 bases and 2 bases respectively, with 10 bases between them. The CDR3 is CASSRGGPTDTQYF. CDR3 bases: TGTGCCAGCAGCCGGGGGGGCCCCACAGATACGCAGTATTTT.

The gene calls are TRBV19 and TRBJ2-2, with no clear D. The germline V and J ends were trimmed by 1 base and 6 bases, with 3 bases remaining between them. Looked up from germline, CDR1 is LNHDA and CDR2 is SQIVND (reference sequence). CDR3 size: 12 residues. The CDR3 region has the DNA TGTGCCAGTAGTATAGCTCCCGGGGAGCTGTTTTTT. Residues: CASSIAPGELFF.

This clonotype has only a few counts. This chain uses TRBV2 with TRBJ2-4; D call uncertain. The CDR3 spans 12 residues. In germline, CDR1 is SNHLY, CDR2 FYNNEI. Trimming left V 6 bases short and J 6 bases short, with 9 bases between. CDR3: CASRVGGNIQYF. The DNA of the CDR3 is TGTGCCAGCAGGGTGGGCGGAAACATTCAGTACTTC.

The chain uses TRBV6-5 and TRBJ2-5; TRBD2 might be the D (6 bases). The germline V and J ends were trimmed by 3 bases and 5 bases, with 13 bases remaining between them. The germline V gene encodes CDR1 MNHEY and CDR2 SVGAGI. This CDR3 spans 14 amino acids. The CDR3 DNA sequence: TGTGCCAGCAGTTATAGGCCGACTAGGGAGACCCAGTACTTC. It encodes CASSYRPTRETQYF.

This clonotype came up a few times. J is TRBJ1-1 and V is TRBV19; D might be TRBD1 (5 bases). V lost 2 bases, J lost 7 bases, and 17 bases lay in between. Germline V CDR1 and CDR2: LNHDA, SQIVND (reference sequence). CDR3 size: 15 residues. The CDR3 DNA reads TGTGCCAGTAGTATAATCCCGGGACGCCACGGTGAAGCTTTCTTT. Translated: CASSIIPGRHGEAFF. Full variable domain (remainder filled in from reference TRBV19 and TRBJ1-1): DGGITQSPKYLFRKEGQNVTLSCEQNLNHDAMYWYRQDPGQGLRLIYYSQIVNDFQKGDIAEGYSVSREKKESFPLTVTSAQKNPTAFYLCASSIIPGRHGEAFFGQGTRLTVV.

The genes are TRBV24-1 and TRBJ2-1; D gene unclear. The CDR3 contains 13 residues. The ends were cut back, 7 bases at V and 4 bases at J, with 10 bases in the middle. Germline CDR1 is KGHDR and CDR2 is SFDVKD. CDR3 nucleotides: TGTGCCACCAGGTCTGCCGGTTACAATGAGCAGTTCTTC. Translating it yields CATRSAGYNEQFF.

The rearrangement uses TRBV24-1 and TRBJ2-2; D is uncertain. Trimming shortened V by 0 bases and J by 7 bases, and 5 bases separated the two germline ends. Germline CDR1 is KGHDR and CDR2 is SFDVKD. The CDR3 totals 13 residues. The CDR3 protein is CATSDLLGGELFF. The CDR3 coding sequence is TGTGCCACCAGTGATTTGTTGGGCGGGGAGCTGTTTTTT.

The chain is built from TRBV7-3 and TRBJ2-1; TRBD2 might be the D (6 bases). Trimming removed 1 base from V and 2 bases from J, with 24 bases in between. The length of the CDR3 is 20 residues. CDR1 is SGHTA, CDR2 FQGTGA, per germline. CDR3 DNA sequence: TGTGCCAGCAGCTTAAGGTACGGTGCGGGGAGAGATCTTACCTACAATGAGCAGTTCTTC. This gives the protein CASSLRYGAGRDLTYNEQFF. Based on the CDR3 plus reference TRBV7-3 and TRBJ2-1, the full variable domain is GAGVSQTPSNKVTEKGKYVELRCDPISGHTALYWYRQSLGQGPEFLIYFQGTGAADDSGLPNDRFFAVRPEGSVSTLKIQRTERGDSAVYLCASSLRYGAGRDLTYNEQFFGPGTRLTVL.

This clonotype appeared a few times. This rearrangement joins TRBV7-2 to TRBJ2-3; D possibly corresponds to TRBD2 (7 bases). CDR1 is SGHTA, CDR2 FQGNSA, per germline. Trimming took off 1 base at V and 5 bases at J, with 13 bases between the two ends. The length of the CDR3 is 15 residues. Written as DNA, the CDR3 is TGTGCCAGCAGCTTAGGGGGGGGCCAGGGAGATACGCAGTATTTT. Residues: CASSLGGGQGDTQYF.

The V gene is TRBV12-3 or TRBV12-4, the J gene TRBJ1-1; D unresolved. The CDR3 has 14 residues. V gave up 2 bases and J gave up 5 bases, with 12 bases separating them. The CDR3 coding sequence is TGTGCCAGCAGTTTAATGCGTACGGGAACTGAAGCTTTCTTT. Protein: CASSLMRTGTEAFF.

This clonotype was counted between two and nine times. This rearrangement joins TRBV11-3 to TRBJ2-7; D unresolved. The CDR3 is 15 residues long. The germline V gene has CDR1 SGHNT and CDR2 YENEEA. Trimming took off 5 bases at V and 2 bases at J, with 16 bases between the two ends. CDR3 bases: TGTGCCAGCAGCCAGGATGCGTCATCGACCTACGAGCAGTACTTC. This encodes CASSQDASSTYEQYF.